This T cell receptor (beta chain) was documented in a study of shared clonotypes between healthy human individuals. General study findings and limits: Naive CD4 clonotypes overlapped across several donors at roughly 5.1%. Only blood was sampled, and tissue TCR repertoires likely differ from blood ones. Lower generation probabilities were found for non-shared clonotypes than for those shared by all four donors.

Researchers partitioned CD4+ cells into CD45RA+ naive and CD45RA-negative memory subsets. Assay used: immunoSEQ multiplex PCR; TCRdb lists only in-frame clones, some missing. The sample includes around 1,100,000 clones, 60% to 85% of them seen just once. Of note for this clone: Its antigen is as yet unknown.

The V segment lost 6 bases and the J segment 9 bases; nucleotides outside the gene matches: 7. The CDR3 has 13 amino acids. Germline CDR1 reads KGHSH; CDR2 reads LQKENI. The material sequenced was memory CD4+ T cells from PBMCs. Described subset: CD45RA-negative fraction. This TCR came from a man between 18 and 35 years old in good health. Some clones in this sample may be carry-over from other donors' samples. The chain couples TRBV18 to TRBJ1-2, with 10 bases lining up with TRBD1. CDR3 coding DNA: TGTGCCAGCTCCCCGGGACAGGGGAGAAGCTACACCTTC. Residues: CASSPGQGRSYTF.